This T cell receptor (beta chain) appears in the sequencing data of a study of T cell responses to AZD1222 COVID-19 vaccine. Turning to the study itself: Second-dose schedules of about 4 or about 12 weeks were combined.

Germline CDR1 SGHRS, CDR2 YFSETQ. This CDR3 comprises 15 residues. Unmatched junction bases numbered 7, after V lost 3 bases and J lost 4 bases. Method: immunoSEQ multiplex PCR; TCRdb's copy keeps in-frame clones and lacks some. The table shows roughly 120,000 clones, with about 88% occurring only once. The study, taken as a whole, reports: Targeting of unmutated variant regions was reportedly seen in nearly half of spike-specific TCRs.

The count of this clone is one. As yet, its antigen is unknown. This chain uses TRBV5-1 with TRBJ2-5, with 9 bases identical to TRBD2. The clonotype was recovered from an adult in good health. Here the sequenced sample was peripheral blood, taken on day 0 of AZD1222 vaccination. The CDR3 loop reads CASSWLAGAGETQYF. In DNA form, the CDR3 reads TGCGCCAGCAGCTGGTTAGCGGGAGCGGGAGAGACCCAGTACTTC.